Listed below are T cell receptor beta chains from one sample, sequenced in a study of blood T cell repertoires in COVID-19. The protocol was immunoSEQ multiplex PCR, while the TCRdb copy is restricted to in-frame clones and leaves out a portion. Of 250,000 to 350,000 clones listed, 80% to 95% are singletons. The source material was PBMCs or T cells enriched from blood (not recorded which). The receptors here all came from a woman in her twenties or thirties who had recovered from COVID-19. The CDR3 runs from the conserved cysteine through the conserved F or W. A D gene is named only where the DNA matches it firmly. Some rows have no size entry. The others give once, few or many, or a class for an expanded clone.

V gene: TRBV9; D gene: .; J gene: TRBJ2-2; clone size: once; CDR3 protein: CASSVREGGVAGELFF; CDR3 DNA: TGTGCCAGCAGCGTACGAGAGGGCGGGGTAGCCGGGGAGCTGTTTTTT
V gene: TRBV2; D gene: .; J gene: TRBJ1-5; clone size: .; CDR3 protein: CASTDWGDSNQPQHF; CDR3 DNA: TGTGCCAGCACCGACTGGGGGGATAGCAATCAGCCCCAGCATTTT
V gene: TRBV19; D gene: .; J gene: TRBJ1-4; clone size: .; CDR3 protein: CASSMGAGNEKLFF; CDR3 DNA: TGTGCCAGTAGTATGGGGGCTGGGAATGAAAAACTGTTTTTT
V gene: TRBV30; D gene: .; J gene: TRBJ1-2; clone size: .; CDR3 protein: CAWSVAGPNGYTF; CDR3 DNA: TGTGCCTGGAGTGTAGCAGGGCCGAATGGCTACACCTTC
V gene: TRBV28; D gene: .; J gene: TRBJ2-3; clone size: .; CDR3 protein: CASSPGHPTDTQYF; CDR3 DNA: TGTGCCAGCAGTCCGGGACACCCCACAGATACGCAGTATTTT
V gene: TRBV7-3; D gene: TRBD1; J gene: TRBJ1-2; clone size: .; CDR3 protein: CASSPGTGNGYTF; CDR3 DNA: TGTGCCAGCAGCCCCGGGACAGGGAATGGCTACACCTTC
V gene: TRBV2; D gene: .; J gene: TRBJ2-2; clone size: .; CDR3 protein: CASSPLRSTGELFF; CDR3 DNA: TGTGCCAGCAGTCCCCTGCGTAGTACCGGGGAGCTGTTTTTT
V gene: TRBV10-3; D gene: TRBD1; J gene: TRBJ1-1; clone size: .; CDR3 protein: CAISTGTGGGTEAFF; CDR3 DNA: TGTGCCATCAGTACCGGGACAGGGGGTGGGACTGAAGCTTTCTTT
V gene: TRBV27; D gene: TRBD1; J gene: TRBJ1-6; clone size: .; CDR3 protein: CASSFLRTGKLSTPLHF; CDR3 DNA: TGTGCCAGCAGTTTTCTGCGGACAGGGAAATTGTCGACACCCCTCCACTTT
V gene: TRBV20-1; D gene: TRBD2; J gene: TRBJ2-1; clone size: .; CDR3 protein: CSASVPWREGLRNEQFF; CDR3 DNA: TGCAGTGCTAGTGTCCCTTGGCGGGAGGGCCTTAGAAATGAGCAGTTCTTC
V gene: TRBV7-9; D gene: TRBD1; J gene: TRBJ2-5; clone size: .; CDR3 protein: CASSTGTAAETQYF; CDR3 DNA: TGTGCCAGCAGCACCGGGACAGCGGCAGAGACCCAGTACTTC
V gene: TRBV10-2; D gene: .; J gene: TRBJ1-1; clone size: .; CDR3 protein: CASAGRRLNTEAFF; CDR3 DNA: TGCGCCAGCGCGGGACGGAGATTGAACACTGAAGCTTTCTTT
V gene: TRBV18; D gene: .; J gene: TRBJ2-7; clone size: .; CDR3 protein: CASSPTGTSYEQYF; CDR3 DNA: TGTGCCAGCTCACCGACAGGGACTTCCTACGAGCAGTACTTC
V gene: TRBV19; D gene: TRBD1; J gene: TRBJ1-5; clone size: .; CDR3 protein: CASSLLPGQSNQPQHF; CDR3 DNA: TGTGCCAGTAGTCTTTTACCGGGACAGTCTAATCAGCCCCAGCATTTT
V gene: TRBV7-2; D gene: TRBD2; J gene: TRBJ2-1; clone size: .; CDR3 protein: CASSLATSGSRQGEQFF; CDR3 DNA: TGTGCCAGCAGCTTAGCGACTAGCGGGTCAAGGCAGGGTGAGCAGTTCTTC
V gene: TRBV28; D gene: .; J gene: TRBJ2-1; clone size: few; CDR3 protein: CASSSPTSRGEQFF; CDR3 DNA: TGTGCCAGCAGTTCCCCGACTAGTCGGGGTGAGCAGTTCTTC
V gene: TRBV18; D gene: .; J gene: TRBJ1-6; clone size: .; CDR3 protein: CASSPVFGSNSPLHF; CDR3 DNA: TGTGCCAGCTCACCAGTATTTGGTAGCAATTCACCCCTCCACTTT
V gene: TRBV4-1; D gene: .; J gene: TRBJ2-2; clone size: .; CDR3 protein: CASSQESSTNTGELFF; CDR3 DNA: TGCGCCAGCAGCCAAGAGTCGAGCACGAACACCGGGGAGCTGTTTTTT
V gene: TRBV28; D gene: .; J gene: TRBJ1-5; clone size: .; CDR3 protein: CASSLGHRNQPQHF; CDR3 DNA: TGTGCCAGCAGTTTGGGACACCGCAATCAGCCCCAGCATTTT
V gene: TRBV30; D gene: TRBD1; J gene: TRBJ2-2; clone size: .; CDR3 protein: CAWRRGTGGGTGELFF; CDR3 DNA: TGTGCCTGGAGGAGAGGGACAGGGGGGGGCACCGGGGAGCTGTTTTTT
V gene: TRBV12-3/TRBV12-4; D gene: .; J gene: TRBJ1-1; clone size: .; CDR3 protein: CASSLGGNTEAFF; CDR3 DNA: TGTGCCAGCAGCCTGGGAGGGAACACTGAAGCTTTCTTT
V gene: TRBV5-1; D gene: .; J gene: TRBJ2-1; clone size: .; CDR3 protein: CASSPSAGNSYNEQFF; CDR3 DNA: TGCGCCAGCAGCCCCTCGGCGGGGAACTCCTACAATGAGCAGTTCTTC
V gene: TRBV4-1; D gene: .; J gene: TRBJ2-3; clone size: once; CDR3 protein: CASSQDLVTADTQYF; CDR3 DNA: TGCGCCAGCAGCCAAGATCTAGTGACCGCGGATACGCAGTATTTT
V gene: TRBV7-2; D gene: TRBD1; J gene: TRBJ2-1; clone size: .; CDR3 protein: CASSLGGTAGINEQFF; CDR3 DNA: TGTGCCAGCAGCTTAGGAGGGACAGCAGGAATCAATGAGCAGTTCTTC
V gene: TRBV4-2; D gene: TRBD1; J gene: TRBJ1-5; clone size: .; CDR3 protein: CASSQGQGRSNQPQHF; CDR3 DNA: TGTGCCAGCAGCCAAGGACAGGGGAGAAGCAATCAGCCCCAGCATTTT
V gene: TRBV27; D gene: .; J gene: TRBJ2-5; clone size: .; CDR3 protein: CASSPPTGTQYF; CDR3 DNA: TGTGCCAGCAGTCCGCCCACTGGGACCCAGTACTTC
V gene: TRBV15; D gene: .; J gene: TRBJ1-2; clone size: once; CDR3 protein: CATSGGSLYGYTF; CDR3 DNA: TGTGCCACCAGCGGCGGGTCTCTTTATGGCTACACCTTC
V gene: TRBV29-1; D gene: .; J gene: TRBJ1-2; clone size: few; CDR3 protein: CSGETGNYGYTF; CDR3 DNA: TGCAGCGGGGAGACAGGCAACTATGGCTACACCTTC
V gene: TRBV27; D gene: .; J gene: TRBJ2-6; clone size: .; CDR3 protein: CASSLRFEWAASSGANVLTF; CDR3 DNA: TGTGCCAGCAGTTTACGATTTGAATGGGCTGCCAGCTCTGGGGCCAACGTCCTGACTTTC
V gene: TRBV28; D gene: TRBD2; J gene: TRBJ2-7; clone size: .; CDR3 protein: CASSPGLAGLYEQYF; CDR3 DNA: TGTGCCAGCAGTCCAGGACTAGCGGGACTCTACGAGCAGTACTTC
V gene: TRBV11-3; D gene: .; J gene: TRBJ2-5; clone size: .; CDR3 protein: CASSLGGRDRENTGPETQYF; CDR3 DNA: TGTGCCAGCAGCTTAGGGGGCCGGGACCGAGAAAACACAGGGCCGGAGACCCAGTACTTC
V gene: TRBV7-2; D gene: TRBD2; J gene: TRBJ2-2; clone size: .; CDR3 protein: CASTRRLRGGPGELFF; CDR3 DNA: TGTGCCAGCACCCGGAGGTTGCGGGGAGGGCCCGGGGAGCTGTTTTTT
V gene: TRBV5-1; D gene: .; J gene: TRBJ2-1; clone size: .; CDR3 protein: CASSQNGGTDNEQFF; CDR3 DNA: TGCGCCAGCAGCCAAAATGGGGGGACGGACAATGAGCAGTTCTTC
V gene: TRBV4-1; D gene: .; J gene: TRBJ1-1; clone size: .; CDR3 protein: CASSHLSRGTEAFF; CDR3 DNA: TGCGCCAGCAGCCATCTCTCCAGGGGAACTGAAGCTTTCTTT
V gene: TRBV7-3; D gene: .; J gene: TRBJ2-2; clone size: few; CDR3 protein: CASSRSRSDTGELFF; CDR3 DNA: TGTGCCAGCAGCCGGAGTAGGTCGGACACCGGGGAGCTGTTTTTT
V gene: TRBV7-2; D gene: TRBD1; J gene: TRBJ1-2; clone size: .; CDR3 protein: CASSPGQGNGYTF; CDR3 DNA: TGTGCCAGCAGCCCGGGACAGGGCAATGGCTACACCTTC
V gene: TRBV29-1; D gene: TRBD1; J gene: TRBJ2-7; clone size: .; CDR3 protein: CSVESGTGGYEQYF; CDR3 DNA: TGCAGCGTCGAGTCCGGGACAGGGGGCTACGAGCAGTACTTC
V gene: TRBV29-1; D gene: .; J gene: TRBJ1-3; clone size: .; CDR3 protein: CSVGAGDTIYF; CDR3 DNA: TGCAGCGTCGGTGCGGGAGACACCATATATTTT
V gene: TRBV27; D gene: TRBD1; J gene: TRBJ2-7; clone size: .; CDR3 protein: CASSQTGDSYEQYF; CDR3 DNA: TGTGCCAGCAGTCAGACAGGGGACTCCTACGAGCAGTACTTC
V gene: TRBV5-1; D gene: TRBD1; J gene: TRBJ2-3; clone size: .; CDR3 protein: CASSQQGASTDTQYF; CDR3 DNA: TGCGCCAGCAGCCAACAGGGGGCTAGCACAGATACGCAGTATTTT
V gene: TRBV5-1; D gene: .; J gene: TRBJ2-7; clone size: .; CDR3 protein: CASSLPSHEQYF; CDR3 DNA: TGCGCCAGCAGCTTGCCTTCCCACGAGCAGTACTTC
V gene: TRBV6-2/TRBV6-3; D gene: TRBD2; J gene: TRBJ2-2; clone size: .; CDR3 protein: CASSSSREGTGELFF; CDR3 DNA: TGTGCCAGCAGTTCGTCACGGGAGGGAACCGGGGAGCTGTTTTTT
V gene: TRBV4-2; D gene: TRBD2; J gene: TRBJ2-7; clone size: .; CDR3 protein: CASSQDETSGTYEQYF; CDR3 DNA: TGTGCCAGCAGCCAAGATGAGACTAGCGGGACCTACGAGCAGTACTTC
V gene: TRBV27; D gene: TRBD2; J gene: TRBJ2-1; clone size: .; CDR3 protein: CASRLGLVGNEQFF; CDR3 DNA: TGTGCCAGCAGACTGGGACTAGTCGGGAATGAGCAGTTCTTC
V gene: TRBV7-3; D gene: .; J gene: TRBJ1-1; clone size: .; CDR3 protein: CASSPEGHPMNTEAFF; CDR3 DNA: TGTGCCAGCAGCCCCGAGGGACACCCGATGAACACTGAAGCTTTCTTT
V gene: TRBV19; D gene: TRBD2; J gene: TRBJ2-2; clone size: .; CDR3 protein: CASSRTSGGTGELFF; CDR3 DNA: TGTGCCAGTAGCCGGACTAGCGGGGGCACCGGGGAGCTGTTTTTT
V gene: TRBV5-8; D gene: .; J gene: TRBJ2-3; clone size: .; CDR3 protein: CASSSTFPPVRQGTDTQYF; CDR3 DNA: TGTGCCAGCAGTTCCACGTTCCCCCCGGTCCGACAAGGAACAGATACGCAGTATTTT
V gene: TRBV9; D gene: .; J gene: TRBJ2-3; clone size: .; CDR3 protein: CASSGSVGPTDTQYF; CDR3 DNA: TGTGCCAGCAGCGGCTCGGTGGGGCCCACAGATACGCAGTATTTT
V gene: TRBV19; D gene: TRBD1; J gene: TRBJ2-7; clone size: .; CDR3 protein: CASSRDRDSYEQYF; CDR3 DNA: TGTGCCAGTAGCCGGGACAGGGACTCCTACGAGCAGTACTTC
V gene: TRBV7-2; D gene: TRBD2; J gene: TRBJ2-1; clone size: .; CDR3 protein: CASSLWSSGRNEQFF; CDR3 DNA: TGTGCCAGCAGCTTGTGGTCTAGCGGGAGGAATGAGCAGTTCTTC
V gene: TRBV9; D gene: TRBD1; J gene: TRBJ2-1; clone size: .; CDR3 protein: CASSVGGGAHPWDEQFF; CDR3 DNA: TGTGCCAGCAGCGTAGGAGGGGGCGCGCACCCTTGGGATGAGCAGTTCTTC
V gene: TRBV18; D gene: .; J gene: TRBJ1-2; clone size: once; CDR3 protein: CASSSISQGPLDGYTF; CDR3 DNA: TGTGCCAGCTCATCAATTTCCCAGGGCCCTCTGGATGGCTACACCTTC
V gene: TRBV2; D gene: .; J gene: TRBJ1-1; clone size: .; CDR3 protein: CASSNKLTGMNTEAFF; CDR3 DNA: TGTGCCAGCAGTAATAAACTGACAGGAATGAACACTGAAGCTTTCTTT
V gene: TRBV10-1; D gene: .; J gene: TRBJ1-1; clone size: .; CDR3 protein: CASRVSVNTEAFF; CDR3 DNA: TGCGCCAGCAGGGTGTCGGTGAACACTGAAGCTTTCTTT